Following are 9 T cell receptor beta chains from one sample sequenced in a study of T cell clones after liver transplantation. Clones were sequenced by immunoSEQ multiplex PCR, and TCRdb holds only the in-frame ones, with some missing. This repertoire shows 65,000 to 90,000 clones, about nine tenths found once; its top ten account for approximately 2.6%. Source: CD4+ T cells from blood, taken before liver transplant. The source is a human donor who received a liver transplant.

Here the CDR3 reads CASSADRLNTEAFF. The CDR3 region has the DNA TGCGCCAGCAGCGCGGACAGGCTGAACACTGAAGCTTTCTTT. The V and J genes are TRBV5-1 and TRBJ1-1, with 7 bases lining up with TRBD1. V lost 4 bases, J lost 0 bases, and 3 bases stayed unmatched. Germline V gives CDR1 SGHRS, CDR2 YFSETQ. The length of the CDR3 is 14 residues. Variable domain in full (rest from reference TRBV5-1 and TRBJ1-1): KAGVTQTPRYLIKTRGQQVTLSCSPISGHRSVSWYQQTPGQGLQFLFEYFSETQRNKGNFPGRFSGRQFSNSRSEMNVSTLELGDSALYLCASSADRLNTEAFFGQGTRLTVV.

V usage is TRBV6-6 and J usage is TRBJ2-1; 10 nucleotides align to TRBD1. Germline V lookup: CDR1 MNHNY, CDR2 SVGAGI (reference sequence). The trim removed 1 base at V and 4 bases at J, leaving 4 bases unmatched. The CDR3 covers 16 residues. The CDR3 bases are TGTGCCAGCAGTTACTACGGACAGGGGGGTTACAATGAGCAGTTCTTC. Translated: CASSYYGQGGYNEQFF.

V gene TRBV29-1 combines with J gene TRBJ2-2, with no clear D. The V end was cut by 3 bases, the J end by 6 bases, with 8 bases between. Germline V gives CDR1 SQVTM, CDR2 ANQGSEA. CDR3 length: 12 amino acids. The CDR3 region has the DNA TGCAGCGTTGATAACCCGGCCGGGGAGCTGTTTTTT. This translates into CSVDNPAGELFF.

The chain links TRBV5-4 to TRBJ2-1; the D is unclear. This CDR3 spans 15 amino acids. Trimming removed 2 bases at V and 4 bases at J, with 13 bases between. Germline-derived CDR1 and CDR2 are SGHNT and YYREEE (reference sequence). DNA of the CDR3: TGTGCCAGCAGCTTTCCTCCAGCCTCATACAATGAGCAGTTCTTC. Encoded protein: CASSFPPASYNEQFF.

V is TRBV18 and J is TRBJ2-2; the D gene is possibly TRBD1 (6 bases). The V gene's germline CDR1 is KGHSH and CDR2 LQKENI. This CDR3 has 16 residues. Trimming pared 0 bases from V and 5 bases from J, leaving 13 bases between. This CDR3 reads CASSPPLAGETGELFF. The CDR3 coding sequence is TGTGCCAGCTCACCACCGCTGGCAGGGGAAACCGGGGAGCTGTTTTTT.

The chain joins TRBV7-9 to TRBJ1-1; D may be TRBD1 (5 bases). Germline V CDR1 and CDR2: SEHNR, FQNEAQ (reference sequence). The ends were cut back, 1 base at V and 3 bases at J, with 6 bases in the middle. This CDR3 contains 13 residues. The CDR3, as DNA: TGTGCCAGCAGCTTAGTGGGGGACACTGAAGCTTTCTTT. Translation: CASSLVGDTEAFF.

V usage is TRBV15 and J usage is TRBJ2-4, with a possible D match to TRBD1 (6 bases). This CDR3 spans 14 amino acids. Trimming cost V 0 bases and J 9 bases, with 12 bases left between them. Germline CDR1 reads LNHNV; CDR2 reads YYDKDF (reference sequence). The CDR3: CATSREGLGGIQYF. The CDR3 DNA is TGTGCCACCAGCAGAGAAGGGCTAGGGGGCATTCAGTACTTC.

CDR3 nucleotides: TGCGCCAGCAGCAAGACACTAATGAACACTGAAGCTTTCTTT. This codes for CASSKTLMNTEAFF. The chain has TRBV5-1 and TRBJ1-1; the D is unclear. Germline assignment: CDR1 SGHRS and CDR2 YFSETQ. Trimming left V 4 bases short and J 0 bases short, with 10 bases between. This CDR3 region has 14 residues.

CDR3 in amino acids: CASSPIGQGSPLHF. As DNA, the CDR3 is TGTGCCAGCAGTCCGATAGGACAGGGATCACCCCTCCACTTT. The rearrangement links TRBV27 to TRBJ1-6, with 8 nucleotides matching TRBD1. This CDR3 is built from 14 residues. The junction had 7 bases not matched to a gene; V was cut back by 5 bases and J by 10 bases. Germline V gene data show CDR1 as MNHEY and CDR2 as SMNVEV (reference sequence).